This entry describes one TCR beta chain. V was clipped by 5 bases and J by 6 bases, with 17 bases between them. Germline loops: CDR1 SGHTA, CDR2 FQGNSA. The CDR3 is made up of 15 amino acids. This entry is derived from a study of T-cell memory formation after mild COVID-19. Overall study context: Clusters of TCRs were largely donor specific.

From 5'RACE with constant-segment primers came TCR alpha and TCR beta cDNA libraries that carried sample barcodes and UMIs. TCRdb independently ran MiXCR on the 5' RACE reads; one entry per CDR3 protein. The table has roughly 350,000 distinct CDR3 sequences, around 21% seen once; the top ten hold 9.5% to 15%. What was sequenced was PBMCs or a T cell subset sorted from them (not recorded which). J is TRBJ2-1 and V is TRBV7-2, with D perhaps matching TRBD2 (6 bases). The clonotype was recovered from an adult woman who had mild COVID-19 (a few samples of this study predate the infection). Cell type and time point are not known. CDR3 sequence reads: CASSKGLSLFNEQFF. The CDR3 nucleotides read TGTGCCAGCAGCAAGGGACTTTCCTTATTCAATGAGCAGTTCTTC.